These T cell receptor beta chains were read from a single sample in a study of shared clonotypes between healthy human individuals. Clones were read by immunoSEQ multiplex PCR, and TCRdb kept only the in-frame ones, dropping some. The data show some 450,000 clones, roughly three quarters seen once. Material for sequencing was PBMCs. The receptors come from a woman aged 40 to 55 in good health. Some clones in this sample may be carry-over from other donors' samples. Each CDR3 is given with its conserved first and last residue. For some rows the clone size is stated as once, few or many, or as a class when expanded; others skip it.

>TRBV5-6|NA|TRBJ2-5
CASSSEGTQYF
>TRBV2|once|TRBJ2-7
CASSGRRGPAYEQYF
>TRBV19|NA|TRBJ2-7
CASKPRGTVTYEQYF
>TRBV7-8|once|TRBJ2-3
CASSLGRGSSDTQYF
>TRBV4-1|NA|TRBJ2-7
CASSQGGGWYEQYF
>TRBV2|NA|TRBJ2-7
CASSERPGGEQYF
>TRBV7-2|NA|TRBJ2-1
CASSLSGVAVSYNEQFF
>TRBV5-5|few|TRBJ1-1
CASSPHTPSPTEAFF
>TRBV28|NA|TRBJ1-2
CASSHRDSNYGYTF
>TRBV5-1|NA|TRBJ2-1
CASSARLASIGYNEQFF
>TRBV7-9|NA|TRBJ2-1
CASSSGQGVDNEQFF
>TRBV5-1|NA|TRBJ1-5
CASSTGQPNQPQHF
>TRBV7-7|NA|TRBJ1-5
CASSYGQGAGQPQHF
>TRBV29-1|NA|TRBJ2-3
CSVPGGLAGGGADTQYF
>TRBV27|NA|TRBJ2-1
CASSLSQRVRSNEQFF
>TRBV4-3|few|TRBJ1-1
CASSRIPGEGSTEAFF
>TRBV7-3|once|TRBJ2-1
CASSFETGEQFF
>TRBV7-9|NA|TRBJ2-6
CASTRADSGANVLTF
>TRBV28|NA|TRBJ2-7
CASYSPGTGGDEQYF
>TRBV19|NA|TRBJ2-7
CASSIGGTYSYEQYF
>TRBV6-5|NA|TRBJ2-7
CASSRLAVPYEQYF
>TRBV28|NA|TRBJ1-1
CASSLMGQLLNTEAFF